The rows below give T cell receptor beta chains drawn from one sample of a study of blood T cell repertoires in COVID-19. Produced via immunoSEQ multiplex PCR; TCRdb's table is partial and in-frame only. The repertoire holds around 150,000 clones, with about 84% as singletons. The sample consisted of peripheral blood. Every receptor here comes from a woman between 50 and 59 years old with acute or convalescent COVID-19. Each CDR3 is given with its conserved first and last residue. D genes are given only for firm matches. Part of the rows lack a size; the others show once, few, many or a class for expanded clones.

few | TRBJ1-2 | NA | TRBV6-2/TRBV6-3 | CASSLRGAGESTTF | TGTGCCAGCAGTCTTCGCGGCGCCGGCGAAAGTACCACCTTC
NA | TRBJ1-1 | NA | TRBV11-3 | CASSLSWASTEAFF | TGTGCCAGCAGCTTAAGTTGGGCGAGCACTGAAGCTTTCTTT
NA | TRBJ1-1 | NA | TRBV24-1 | CATSKGVDTEAFF | TGTGCCACCAGTAAGGGAGTAGACACTGAAGCTTTCTTT
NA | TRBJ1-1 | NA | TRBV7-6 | CASSLGGWGGNTEAFF | TGTGCCAGCAGCTTAGGCGGGTGGGGAGGGAACACTGAAGCTTTCTTT
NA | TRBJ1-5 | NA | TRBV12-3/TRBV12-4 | CASSDFRDQPQHF | TGTGCCAGCTCAGATTTCAGGGATCAGCCCCAGCATTTT
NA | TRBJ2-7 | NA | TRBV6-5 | CASSTDSAYEEQYF | TGTGCCAGCAGTACAGACAGTGCCTACGAAGAGCAGTACTTC
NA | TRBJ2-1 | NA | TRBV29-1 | CSSTTGKYNEQFF | TGCAGCTCCACAACAGGGAAGTACAATGAGCAGTTCTTC
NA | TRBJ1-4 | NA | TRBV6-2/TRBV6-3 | CASSFQGYEKLFF | TGTGCCAGCAGTTTCCAGGGCTACGAAAAACTGTTTTTT
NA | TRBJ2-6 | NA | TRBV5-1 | CASRQGSGANVLTF | TGCGCCAGCAGGCAGGGGTCTGGGGCCAACGTCCTGACTTTC
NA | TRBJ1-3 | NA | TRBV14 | CASSQVGGGNTIYF | TGTGCCAGCAGCCAGGTCGGGGGTGGAAACACCATATATTTT
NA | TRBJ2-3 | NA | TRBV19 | CASSLRKGSTDTQYF | TGTGCCAGTAGTTTAAGGAAGGGGAGCACAGATACGCAGTATTTT
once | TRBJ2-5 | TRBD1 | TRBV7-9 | CASSIPGTGGQETQYF | TGTGCCAGCAGCATCCCCGGGACAGGGGGGCAAGAGACCCAGTACTTC
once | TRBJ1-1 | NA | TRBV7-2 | CASSPIAGLNTEAFF | TGTGCCAGCAGCCCCATTGCGGGGCTGAACACTGAAGCTTTCTTT
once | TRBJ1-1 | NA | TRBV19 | CASKQQGGTEAFF | TGTGCCAGTAAGCAACAGGGCGGCACTGAAGCTTTCTTT
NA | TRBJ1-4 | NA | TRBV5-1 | CASSLDGVNEKLFF | TGCGCCAGCAGCTTGGATGGAGTTAATGAAAAACTGTTTTTT
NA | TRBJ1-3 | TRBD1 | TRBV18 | CASSQTGLKGNTIYF | TGTGCCAGCTCACAGACAGGGCTGAAGGGAAACACCATATATTTT
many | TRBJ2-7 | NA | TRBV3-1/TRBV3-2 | CASSPPTEGQVYEQYF | TGTGCCAGCAGCCCCCCTACAGAGGGACAAGTCTACGAGCAGTACTTC
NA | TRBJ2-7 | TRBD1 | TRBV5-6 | CASSFGQGEDEQYF | TGTGCCAGCAGCTTCGGACAGGGGGAGGACGAGCAGTACTTC
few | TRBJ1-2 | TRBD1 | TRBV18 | CASSPGWDSSYGYTF | TGTGCCAGCTCCCCTGGTTGGGACAGTTCTTATGGCTACACCTTC
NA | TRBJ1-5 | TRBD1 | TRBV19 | CASSTGGGNQPQHF | TGTGCCAGTAGTACAGGGGGAGGCAATCAGCCCCAGCATTTT
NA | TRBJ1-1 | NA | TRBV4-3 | CASSQASKHLNTEAFF | TGCGCCAGCAGCCAAGCTTCCAAACATTTGAACACTGAAGCTTTCTTT
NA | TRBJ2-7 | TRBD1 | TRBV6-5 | CASRETGEMIYEQYF | TGTGCCAGCAGGGAGACAGGGGAGATGATCTACGAGCAGTACTTC